The 14 T cell receptor beta chains below come from one sample, sequenced in a study of post-analysis software for immune sequencing data. Whole-study results and caveats: Roughly five TRBV segments were significantly more frequent in patients than in controls. TRBV5-6, TRBV5-1 and TRBV20-1 were among these segments.

Unique molecular identifiers had been added to the TCR beta cDNA libraries. TCRdb itself ran the PCR reads through MiXCR, one entry per CDR3 protein. The sample includes around 710,000 distinct CDR3 sequences, roughly 46% of them seen just once. No cognate antigen is known for these TCRs. The material sequenced was blood. These TCRs come from a girl aged 5-17 years with multiple sclerosis.

Only a few counts were recorded for this clonotype. The rearrangement uses TRBV6-5 and TRBJ1-2; D not resolved. This CDR3 has 13 amino acids. V was cut by 5 bases and J by 10 bases, with 17 bases left in between. The germline CDR1 and CDR2 sequences are MNHEY and SVGAGI. The CDR3 nucleotides are TGTGCCAGCAGTCTCACCAGGCCCCTAGTCTACACCTTC. Protein: CASSLTRPLVYTF.

The rearrangement joins TRBV3-1 to TRBJ2-7; D is possibly TRBD1 (5 bases). The CDR3 sequence is 14 residues long. V was shortened by 6 bases and J by 4 bases, with 16 bases between the two germline ends. Germline values: CDR1 LGHDT, CDR2 YNNKEL (reference sequence). The CDR3 loop is CASRSTFRGYEQYF. CDR3 DNA: TGTGCCAGCAGGTCCACCTTTAGGGGTTACGAGCAGTACTTC.

This clonotype was counted a few times. V gene TRBV11-2 combines with J gene TRBJ2-5; the D is unclear. The CDR3 runs 12 residues. V was clipped by 3 bases and J by 4 bases, with 6 bases between them. CDR1 and CDR2 (germline): SGHAT, FQNNGV. CDR3 protein: CASSFPPETQYF. The CDR3, as DNA: TGTGCCAGCAGCTTCCCTCCAGAGACCCAGTACTTC.

This clonotype was counted a few times. The V and J genes are TRBV9 and TRBJ1-1; no definite D call. V lost 3 bases, J lost 0 bases, and 9 bases lay in between. CDR3 length equals 14 residues. CDR1 SGDLS and CDR2 YYNGEE come from the germline V gene. CDR3 DNA sequence: TGTGCCAGCAGCGCCAAAGACGTGAACACTGAAGCTTTCTTT. This codes for CASSAKDVNTEAFF.

This chain uses TRBV9 with TRBJ2-7; perhaps TRBD2 as D (6 bases). The CDR3 covers 13 residues. Between the trimmed V and J ends, which lost 7 bases and 0 bases, there was a span of 11 bases. CDR1 and CDR2 from the germline V gene are SGDLS and YYNGEE. The CDR3 loop is CASGGLSSYEQYF. The DNA of the CDR3 is TGTGCCAGCGGGGGACTGAGCTCCTACGAGCAGTACTTC.

J is TRBJ2-1 and V is TRBV25-1; no definite D call. Trimming cost V 6 bases and J 8 bases, with 14 bases left between them. The germline V gene encodes CDR1 MGHDK and CDR2 SYGVNS. CDR3 size: 13 residues. CDR3 nucleotide sequence: TGTGCCAGCAGCTGGGCGGCTGCGGATGAGCAGTTCTTC. Translated: CASSWAAADEQFF.

This clonotype occurred a few times. This chain connects TRBV6-5 to TRBJ2-7, with 8 positions matching TRBD2. CDR1 and CDR2 (germline): MNHEY, SVGAGI. CDR3 size: 15 residues. J lost 0 bases, V lost 5 bases, and 6 bases had no gene match. The CDR3 spells CASSPRGGRSYEQYF. The CDR3 nucleotides are TGTGCCAGCAGTCCCCGGGGGGGACGCTCCTACGAGCAGTACTTC.

This chain links TRBV9 with TRBJ2-1; either TRBD1 or TRBD2 may supply D (5 bases each). Trimming cost V 0 bases and J 9 bases, with 16 bases left between them. CDR3 length equals 15 residues. Germline-derived CDR1 and CDR2 are SGDLS and YYNGEE. This CDR3 reads CASSVGGVGWAEQFF. The CDR3 DNA is TGTGCCAGCAGCGTAGGAGGGGTAGGGTGGGCTGAGCAGTTCTTC.

This clonotype occurred a few times. CDR3: CASSLGARDDVYGYTF. DNA of the CDR3: TGCGCCAGCAGCTTGGGAGCCAGGGACGATGTCTATGGCTACACCTTC. V usage is TRBV5-1 and J usage is TRBJ1-2, with D possibly matching TRBD1 (5 bases). Germline V lookup: CDR1 SGHRS, CDR2 YFSETQ. The CDR3 contains 16 residues. With 0 bases removed from V and 4 bases from J, the gap between germline ends came to 16 bases.

The rearrangement joins TRBV27 to TRBJ2-5; D may correspond to TRBD1 or TRBD2 (5 bases each). The CDR3 is made up of 13 amino acids. V lost 2 bases to trimming and J lost 3 bases, with 7 bases between them. CDR1 and CDR2 (germline): MNHEY, SMNVEV (reference sequence). CDR3 loop: CASSLLGEETQYF. Written as DNA, the CDR3 is TGTGCCAGCAGTTTACTGGGGGAAGAGACCCAGTACTTC.

The chain employs TRBV9 and TRBJ2-1; D is possibly TRBD1 (6 bases). CDR3 length: 16 amino acids. V lost 4 bases and J lost 2, with 16 bases in between. Looked up from germline, CDR1 is SGDLS and CDR2 is YYNGEE. The chain's CDR3 is CASSYSTTGTYNEQFF. CDR3 DNA sequence: TGTGCCAGCAGCTACTCCACCACAGGGACCTACAATGAGCAGTTCTTC.

This clonotype was counted a few times. The CDR3 coding sequence is TGCAGTGCCCTACGGGACGGATCTAACTATGGCTACACCTTC. Residues: CSALRDGSNYGYTF. The rearrangement joins TRBV20-1 to TRBJ1-2; D is possibly TRBD1 (5 bases). Trimming left V 6 bases short and J 0 bases short, with 14 bases between. There are 14 residues in the CDR3. Germline lookup yields CDR1 DFQATT and CDR2 SNEGSKA (reference sequence).

The J gene is TRBJ2-1, the V gene TRBV7-8; 8 bases match TRBD2. Trimming at V came to 2 bases and at J to 2 bases, leaving 17 bases not matched to a gene. CDR1 and CDR2 (germline): SGHVS, FQNEAQ. The CDR3 is 20 amino acids. The CDR3 protein is CASSLLKRKAGDPPYNEQFF. The CDR3 DNA follows: TGTGCCAGCAGCTTACTTAAAAGGAAAGCGGGAGACCCCCCCTACAATGAGCAGTTCTTC.

V usage is TRBV18 and J usage is TRBJ2-7; D might be TRBD1 or TRBD2, each matching 5 bases. Germline V gives CDR1 KGHSH, CDR2 LQKENI. V dropped 3 bases and J dropped 3 bases, with 18 bases sitting between them. This CDR3 is built from 16 residues. The CDR3 region has the DNA TGTGCCAGCTCACCGTTTCGTCCAGGGACGAGCTACGAGCAGTACTTC. This gives the protein CASSPFRPGTSYEQYF. The full variable domain, rest sourced from reference TRBV18 and TRBJ2-7, is NAGVMQNPRHLVRRRGQEARLRCSPMKGHSHVYWYRQLPEEGLKFMVYLQKENIIDESGMPKERFSAEFPKEGPSILRIQQVVRGDSAAYFCASSPFRPGTSYEQYFGPGTRLTVT.